Shown below are 14 T cell receptor beta chains from a single sample sequenced in a study of shared clonotypes between healthy human individuals. Repertoires were generated with immunoSEQ multiplex PCR, while TCRdb's copy carries only in-frame clones and drops some. The sample contains 2 million to 2.5 million clones, just over 90% of which appear only once. The sample was naive CD4+ T cells from PBMCs. Noted subset: CD45RA+ positively selected. The receptors come from a man between 18 and 29 years old in good health. Some clones in this sample may be carry-over from other donors' samples.

The chain joins TRBV29-1 to TRBJ1-1; D not certain. The CDR3 totals 11 residues. V was shortened by 4 bases and J by 6 bases, with 9 bases between the two germline ends. Germline CDR1 reads SQVTM; CDR2 reads ANQGSEA. The CDR3 sequence is CSVGSGSEAFF. Here the CDR3 DNA reads TGCAGCGTTGGATCCGGGTCTGAAGCTTTCTTT.

In this sample, this clone turned up once. The rearrangement uses TRBV5-1 and TRBJ1-2, with D maybe TRBD1 (6 bases). This CDR3 has 17 amino acids. The ends were cut back, 2 bases at V and 5 bases at J, with 22 bases in the middle. Germline V gene data show CDR1 as SGHRS and CDR2 as YFSETQ. CDR3 sequence (DNA): TGCGCCAGCAGCTTCGACCCTTGGGCAGGGGAAAAATATGGCTACACCTTC. It is translated as CASSFDPWAGEKYGYTF.

The rearrangement links TRBV5-1 to TRBJ1-5; the D is unclear. Trimming took 0 bases from V and 7 from J, leaving 8 bases between them. The CDR3 runs 13 residues. Germline V gene lookup returns CDR1 SGHRS and CDR2 YFSETQ. This CDR3 reads CASSLGVSQPQHF. CDR3 DNA: TGCGCCAGCAGCTTGGGGGTAAGCCAGCCCCAGCATTTT.

The V call is TRBV10-3, the J call TRBJ1-3, with TRBD1 matching over 7 bases. V was pared by 10 bases and J by 0 bases, with 3 bases of the junction left unmatched. The CDR3 loop spans 13 amino acids. The germline CDR1 and CDR2 sequences are ENHRY and SYGVKD. Here the CDR3 DNA reads TGTGCCAGCAGGGGGGGCTCTGGAAACACCATATATTTT. Translated, it gives CASRGGSGNTIYF.

The rearrangement uses TRBV14 and TRBJ2-1; tentative D call: TRBD1 (6 bases). Trimming shortened V by 0 bases and J by 3 bases, and 12 bases separated the two germline ends. The germline CDR1 and CDR2 sequences are SGHDN and FVKESK. The CDR3 is made up of 16 amino acids. This CDR3 reads CASSQERGRLYNEQFF. For the CDR3, the DNA is TGTGCCAGCAGCCAAGAAAGGGGGAGACTCTACAATGAGCAGTTCTTC. Combining the CDR3 with reference TRBV14 and TRBJ2-1 gives the whole variable domain EAGVTQFPSHSVIEKGQTVTLRCDPISGHDNLYWYRRVMGKEIKFLLHFVKESKQDESGMPNNRFLAERTGGTYSTLKVQPAELEDSGVYFCASSQERGRLYNEQFFGPGTRLTVL.

This clone was detected only a few times. In DNA form, the CDR3 reads TGTGCCTGGGAACGGGGTCAGGGACTCAATCAGCCCCAGCATTTT. The encoded protein is CAWERGQGLNQPQHF. The rearrangement uses TRBV30 and TRBJ1-5; a possible D gene is TRBD1 (5 bases). Trimming cost V 5 bases and J 3 bases, with 17 bases left between them. Germline V gene sequence: CDR1 GTSNPN, CDR2 SVGIG (reference sequence). CDR3 length: 15 residues.

The J gene is TRBJ1-1, the V gene TRBV6-5, with D unclear. V shed 6 bases and J shed 1 base, with 9 bases lying between them. Germline values: CDR1 MNHEY, CDR2 SVGAGI. The CDR3 is made up of 13 amino acids. CDR3 amino acids: CASSLDGNTEAFF. The CDR3 DNA is TGTGCCAGCAGCCTGGACGGGAACACTGAAGCTTTCTTT.

The gene calls are TRBV7-7 and TRBJ1-1; 8 bases are a match to TRBD1. Germline-derived CDR1 and CDR2 are SSHAT and FNYEAQ (reference sequence). This CDR3 is 12 amino acids long. J gave up 6 bases and V 10 bases, and 7 bases lay outside the gene matches. CDR3 in DNA: TGTGCCACCTTTGGACAGGGCTCTGAAGCTTTCTTT. Its translation is CATFGQGSEAFF.

This chain connects TRBV28 to TRBJ1-4, with D unresolved. CDR3 size: 16 residues. Trimming stripped 0 bases from V and 0 bases from J, with 8 bases between. Germline V gene sequence: CDR1 MDHEN, CDR2 SYDVKM. The CDR3 DNA reads as TGTGCCAGCAGTTTATGGAGCCGTGCAACTAATGAAAAACTGTTTTTT. It encodes CASSLWSRATNEKLFF.

The chain couples TRBV25-1 to TRBJ1-1; 10 bases match TRBD1. J was trimmed by 3 bases and V by 3 bases; bases with no gene match: 4. The CDR3 extends over 15 amino acids. CDR1 is MGHDK and CDR2 is SYGVNS in the germline V gene. CDR3 residues: CASSDSGTGDTEAFF. In nucleotides, the CDR3 is TGTGCCAGCAGTGACTCCGGGACAGGGGACACTGAAGCTTTCTTT.

V usage is TRBV10-3 and J usage is TRBJ2-1, with 8 bases matching TRBD2. The length of the CDR3 is 15 residues. V was pared by 2 bases and J by 9 bases, with 9 bases of the junction left unmatched. Looked up from germline, CDR1 is ENHRY and CDR2 is SYGVKD. This CDR3 is CAISEGAGEMTEQFF. As DNA, the CDR3 is TGTGCCATCAGTGAGGGAGCGGGAGAAATGACTGAGCAGTTCTTC.

The chain has TRBV5-6 and TRBJ1-1; 9 bases are a match to TRBD1. In germline, CDR1 is SGHDT, CDR2 YYEEEE. Trimming took 4 bases from V and 11 from J; bases not matched to a gene: 12. This CDR3 has 14 residues. The DNA for the CDR3 is TGTGCCAGCAGCACCGACAGGGGGTTAATCCCGGCTTTCTTT. It yields the protein CASSTDRGLIPAFF.

The J gene is TRBJ2-5, the V gene TRBV30; D is perhaps TRBD2 (5 bases). Between the trimmed V and J ends, which lost 2 bases and 9 bases, there was a span of 25 bases. Germline V gene sequence: CDR1 GTSNPN, CDR2 SVGIG (reference sequence). This CDR3 has 16 residues. CDR3 bases: TGTGCCTGGAGTTATAAGGGCCGGGCCAGGCTGGAGGCCCAGTACTTC. Amino acids: CAWSYKGRARLEAQYF.

The chain employs TRBV4-1 and TRBJ2-3; the match to TRBD1 covers 9 bases. Trimming at V came to 4 bases and at J to 10 bases, leaving 9 bases not matched to a gene. The CDR3 is made up of 14 amino acids. Germline assignment: CDR1 MGHRA and CDR2 YSYEKL. CDR3 amino acids: CASSLGTGLGSQYF. The DNA for the CDR3 is TGCGCCAGCAGCCTCGGGACAGGGCTCGGGTCGCAGTATTTT.